This record looks at one TCR beta chain sequence and its context. Its antigen remains unknown. This sample is part of a study of cytomegalovirus exposure and HLA in healthy donors. The study's findings and limits: A subsequent analysis found that TCR clusters from the first cohort also tended to co-occur in the 120 or so validation repertoires, with roughly 95% of cluster scores above 0. The study designated 150 or so TCR beta chains cytomegalovirus-associated.

Separate from the 666-subject first cohort, the 120-subject validation cohort was the one that the donors belonged to. Profiling relied on immunoSEQ multiplex PCR, and the TCRdb table lists in-frame clones only, not all of them. Here the sample spans about 150,000 clones, about 88% being singletons. This CDR3 region has 17 residues. V trimming: 0 bases; J trimming: 1 base; junction bases outside the gene matches: 8. Germline V gives CDR1 LGHNA, CDR2 YSLEER. The clonotype was recovered from a man between 18 and 29 years old in good health and CMV-seropositive. Sequenced material: PBMCs. The chain uses TRBV4-3 and TRBJ1-2; 7 bases match TRBD1. CDR3 nucleotide sequence: TGCGCCAGCAGCCAAGACCGGGACAGCCTATTTAACTATGGCTACACCTTC. Translation gives CASSQDRDSLFNYGYTF.